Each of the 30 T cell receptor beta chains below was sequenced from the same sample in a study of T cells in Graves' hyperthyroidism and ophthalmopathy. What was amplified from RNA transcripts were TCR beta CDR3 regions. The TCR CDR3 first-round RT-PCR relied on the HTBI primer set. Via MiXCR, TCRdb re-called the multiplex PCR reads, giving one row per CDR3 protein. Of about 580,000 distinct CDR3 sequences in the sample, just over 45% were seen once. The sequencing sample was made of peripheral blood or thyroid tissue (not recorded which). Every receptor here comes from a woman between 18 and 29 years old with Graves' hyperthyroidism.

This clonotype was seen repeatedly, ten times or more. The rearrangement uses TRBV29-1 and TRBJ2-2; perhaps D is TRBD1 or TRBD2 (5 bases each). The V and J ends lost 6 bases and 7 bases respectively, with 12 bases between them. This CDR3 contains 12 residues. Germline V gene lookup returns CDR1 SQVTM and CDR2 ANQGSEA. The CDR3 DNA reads TGCAGCGTCAGGGACGTTCTCGGGGAGCTGTTTTTT. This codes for CSVRDVLGELFF.

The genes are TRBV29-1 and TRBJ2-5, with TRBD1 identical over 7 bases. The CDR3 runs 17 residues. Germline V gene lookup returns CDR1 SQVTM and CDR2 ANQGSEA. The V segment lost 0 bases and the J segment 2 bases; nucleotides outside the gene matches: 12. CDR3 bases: TGCAGCGTTGAAGATCAATTAGGGGGCCCCTCGCAAGAGACCCAGTACTTC. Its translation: CSVEDQLGGPSQETQYF.

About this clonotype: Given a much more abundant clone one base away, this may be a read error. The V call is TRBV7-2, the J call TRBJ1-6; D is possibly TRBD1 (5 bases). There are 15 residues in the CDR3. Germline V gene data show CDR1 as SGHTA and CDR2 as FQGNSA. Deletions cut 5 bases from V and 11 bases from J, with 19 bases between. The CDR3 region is CASSPGRGLNPPLHF. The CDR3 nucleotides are TGTGCCAGCAGCCCCGGGAGGGGTTTGAATCCACCCCTCCACTTT.

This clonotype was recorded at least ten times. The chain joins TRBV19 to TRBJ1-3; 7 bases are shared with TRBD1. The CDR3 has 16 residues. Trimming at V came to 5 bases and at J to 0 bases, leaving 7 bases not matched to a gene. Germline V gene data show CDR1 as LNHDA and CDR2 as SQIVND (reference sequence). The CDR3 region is CASSLDRLSSGNTIYF. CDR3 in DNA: TGTGCCAGTAGTTTGGACAGGCTCAGCTCTGGAAACACCATATATTTT. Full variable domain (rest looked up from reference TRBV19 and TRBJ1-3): DGGITQSPKYLFRKEGQNVTLSCEQNLNHDAMYWYRQDPGQGLRLIYYSQIVNDFQKGDIAEGYSVSREKKESFPLTVTSAQKNPTAFYLCASSLDRLSSGNTIYFGEGSWLTVV.

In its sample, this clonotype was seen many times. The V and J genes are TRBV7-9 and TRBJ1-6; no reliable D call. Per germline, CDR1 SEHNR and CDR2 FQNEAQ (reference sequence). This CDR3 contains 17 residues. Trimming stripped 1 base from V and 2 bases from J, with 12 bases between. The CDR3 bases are TGTGCCAGCAGCTTAGAGGCGGTGGCAGCCTATAATTCACCCCTCCACTTT. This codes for CASSLEAVAAYNSPLHF.

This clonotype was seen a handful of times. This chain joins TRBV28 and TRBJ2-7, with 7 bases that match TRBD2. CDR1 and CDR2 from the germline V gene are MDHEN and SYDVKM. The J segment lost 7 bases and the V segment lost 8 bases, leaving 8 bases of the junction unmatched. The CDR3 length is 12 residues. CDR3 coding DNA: TGTGCCAGCGGGCGTGGGCGGGGGGAGCAGTACTTC. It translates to CASGRGRGEQYF.

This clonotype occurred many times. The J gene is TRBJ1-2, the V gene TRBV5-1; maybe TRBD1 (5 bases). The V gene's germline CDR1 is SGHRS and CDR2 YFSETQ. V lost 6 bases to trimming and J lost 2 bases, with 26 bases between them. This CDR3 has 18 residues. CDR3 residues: CASTREGFSRGLNYGYTF. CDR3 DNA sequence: TGCGCCAGCACCCGTGAGGGTTTCTCACGGGGACTGAACTATGGCTACACCTTC.

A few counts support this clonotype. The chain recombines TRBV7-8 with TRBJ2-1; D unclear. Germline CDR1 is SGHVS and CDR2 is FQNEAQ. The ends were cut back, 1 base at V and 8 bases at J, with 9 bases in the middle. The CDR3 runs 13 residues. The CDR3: CASSLGPMDEQFF. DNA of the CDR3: TGTGCCAGCAGCTTAGGTCCGATGGATGAGCAGTTCTTC.

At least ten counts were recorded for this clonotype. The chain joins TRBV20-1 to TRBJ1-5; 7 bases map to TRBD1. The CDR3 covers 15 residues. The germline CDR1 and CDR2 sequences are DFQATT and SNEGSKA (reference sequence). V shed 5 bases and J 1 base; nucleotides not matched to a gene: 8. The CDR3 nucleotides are TGCAGTGCTGCCCGACAGGGCTTAAGCAATCAGCCCCAGCATTTT. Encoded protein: CSAARQGLSNQPQHF.

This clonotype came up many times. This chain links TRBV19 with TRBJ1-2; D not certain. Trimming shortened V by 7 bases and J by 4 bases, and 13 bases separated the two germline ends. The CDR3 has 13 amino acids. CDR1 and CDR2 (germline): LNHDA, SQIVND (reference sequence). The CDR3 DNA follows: TGTGCCAGTAAGAAAGAGGGCCTCTATGGCTACACCTTC. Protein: CASKKEGLYGYTF.

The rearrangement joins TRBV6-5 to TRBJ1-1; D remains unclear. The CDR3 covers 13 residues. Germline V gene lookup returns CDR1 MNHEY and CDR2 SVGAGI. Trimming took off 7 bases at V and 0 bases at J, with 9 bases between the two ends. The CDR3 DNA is TGTGCCAGCATTCGCAGATTGAACACTGAAGCTTTCTTT. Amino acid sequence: CASIRRLNTEAFF.

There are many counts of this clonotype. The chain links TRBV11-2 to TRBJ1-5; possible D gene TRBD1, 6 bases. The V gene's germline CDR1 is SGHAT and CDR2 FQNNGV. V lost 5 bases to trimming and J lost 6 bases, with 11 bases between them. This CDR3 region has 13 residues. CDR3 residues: CASSKQGSQPQHF. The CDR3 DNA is TGTGCCAGCAGCAAACAGGGAAGTCAGCCCCAGCATTTT.

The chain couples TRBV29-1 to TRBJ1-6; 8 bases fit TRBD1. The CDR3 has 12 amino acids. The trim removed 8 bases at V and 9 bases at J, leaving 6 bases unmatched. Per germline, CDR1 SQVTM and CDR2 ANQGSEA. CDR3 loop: CSLWTGTSPLHF. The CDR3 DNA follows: TGCAGCCTATGGACAGGGACTTCACCCCTCCACTTT.

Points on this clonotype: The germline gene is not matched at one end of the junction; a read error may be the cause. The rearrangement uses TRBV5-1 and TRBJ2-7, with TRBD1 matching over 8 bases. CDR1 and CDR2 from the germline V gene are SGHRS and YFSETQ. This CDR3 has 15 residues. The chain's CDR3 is CASRLDGQGTYEQYF. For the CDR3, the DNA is TGTGCCAGCAGGCTCGATGGACAGGGCACCTACGAGCAGTACTTC. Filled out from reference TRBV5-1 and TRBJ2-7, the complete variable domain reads KAGVTQTPRYLIKTRGQQVTLSCSPISGHRSVSWYQQTPGQGLQFLFEYFSETQRNKGNFPGRFSGRQFSNSRSEMNVSTLELGDSALYLCASRLDGQGTYEQYFGPGTRLTVT.

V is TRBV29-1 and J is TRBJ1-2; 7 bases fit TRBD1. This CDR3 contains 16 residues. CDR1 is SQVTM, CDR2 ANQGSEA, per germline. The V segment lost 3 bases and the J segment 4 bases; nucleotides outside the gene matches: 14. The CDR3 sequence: CSVDGRGDSRGYGYTF. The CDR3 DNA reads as TGCAGCGTTGACGGAAGGGGGGACAGTCGGGGCTATGGCTACACCTTC.

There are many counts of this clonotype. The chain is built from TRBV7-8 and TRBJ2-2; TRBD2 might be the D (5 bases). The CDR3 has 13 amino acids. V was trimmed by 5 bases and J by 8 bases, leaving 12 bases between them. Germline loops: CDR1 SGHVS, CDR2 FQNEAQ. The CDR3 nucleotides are TGTGCCAGCAGCCCCCAACTAGAAGGGGAGCTGTTTTTT. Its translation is CASSPQLEGELFF.

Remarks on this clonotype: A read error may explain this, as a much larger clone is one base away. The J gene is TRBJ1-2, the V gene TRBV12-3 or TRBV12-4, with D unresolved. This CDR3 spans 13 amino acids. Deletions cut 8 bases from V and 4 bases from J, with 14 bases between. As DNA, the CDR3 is TGTGCCAGCGCCTCGATAGAAATCTATGGCTACACCTTC. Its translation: CASASIEIYGYTF.

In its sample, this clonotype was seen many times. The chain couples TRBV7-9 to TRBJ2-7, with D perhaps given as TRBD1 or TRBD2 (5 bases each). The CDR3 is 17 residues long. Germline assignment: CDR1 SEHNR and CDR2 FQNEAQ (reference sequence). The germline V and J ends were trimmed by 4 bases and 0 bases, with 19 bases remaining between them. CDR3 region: CASSYLVWGKSSYEQYF. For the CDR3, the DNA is TGTGCCAGCAGCTACCTTGTTTGGGGGAAAAGCTCCTACGAGCAGTACTTC.

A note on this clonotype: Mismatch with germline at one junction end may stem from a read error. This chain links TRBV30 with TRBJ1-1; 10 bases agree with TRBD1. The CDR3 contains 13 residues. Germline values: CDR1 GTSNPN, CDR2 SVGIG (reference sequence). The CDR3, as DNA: TGTGCCCGGAGGGACAGGGGATTAACTGAAGCTTTCTTT. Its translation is CARRDRGLTEAFF.

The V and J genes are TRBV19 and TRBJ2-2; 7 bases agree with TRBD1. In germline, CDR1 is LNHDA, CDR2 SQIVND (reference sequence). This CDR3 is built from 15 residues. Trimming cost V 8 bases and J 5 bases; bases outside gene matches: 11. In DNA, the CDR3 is TGTGCCAGTTCGCTTAGGGGGCGCAGGACCGGGGAGCTGTTTTTT. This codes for CASSLRGRRTGELFF.

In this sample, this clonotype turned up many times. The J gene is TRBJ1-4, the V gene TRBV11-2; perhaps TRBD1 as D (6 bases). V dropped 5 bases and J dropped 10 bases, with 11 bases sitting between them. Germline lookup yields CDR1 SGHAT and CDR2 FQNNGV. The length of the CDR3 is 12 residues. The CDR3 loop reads CASSITRGKLFF. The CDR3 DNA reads TGTGCCAGCAGCATTACCAGGGGAAAACTGTTTTTT. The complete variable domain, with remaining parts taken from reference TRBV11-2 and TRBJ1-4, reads EAGVAQSPRYKIIEKRQSVAFWCNPISGHATLYWYQQILGQGPKLLIQFQNNGVVDDSQLPKDRFSAERLKGVDSTLKIQPAKLEDSAVYLCASSITRGKLFFGSGTQLSVL.

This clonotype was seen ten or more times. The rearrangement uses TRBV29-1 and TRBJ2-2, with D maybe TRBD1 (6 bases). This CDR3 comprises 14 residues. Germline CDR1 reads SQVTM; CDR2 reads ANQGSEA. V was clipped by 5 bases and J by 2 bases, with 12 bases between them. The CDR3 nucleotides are TGCAGCGTTCGATGGGACAAAAACACCGGGGAGCTGTTTTTT. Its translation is CSVRWDKNTGELFF.

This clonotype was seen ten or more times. The CDR3 sequence is CASSTGRAFRSPLHF. Written as DNA, the CDR3 is TGTGCCAGCAGTACCGGACGCGCTTTTCGTTCACCCCTCCACTTT. The chain has TRBV6-2 or TRBV6-3 and TRBJ1-6; D unresolved. Between the trimmed V and J ends, which lost 5 bases and 9 bases, there was a span of 17 bases. The CDR3 runs 15 residues. The germline V gene has CDR1 MNHEY and CDR2 SVGEGT.

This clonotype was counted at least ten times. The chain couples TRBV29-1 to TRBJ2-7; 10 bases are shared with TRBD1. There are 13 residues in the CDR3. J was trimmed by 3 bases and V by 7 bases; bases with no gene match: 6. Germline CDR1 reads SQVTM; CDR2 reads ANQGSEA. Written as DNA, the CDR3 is TGCAGCGCTGGACAGGGGGATGACTACGAGCAGTACTTC. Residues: CSAGQGDDYEQYF.

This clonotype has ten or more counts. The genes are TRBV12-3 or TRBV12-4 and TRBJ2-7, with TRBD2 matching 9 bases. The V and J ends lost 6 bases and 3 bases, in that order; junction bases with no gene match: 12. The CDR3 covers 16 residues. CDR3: CASSPGGSGRFYEQYF. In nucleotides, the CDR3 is TGTGCCAGCAGCCCAGGGGGAAGCGGGAGGTTCTACGAGCAGTACTTC.

CDR3 in amino acids: CASSPSALAPYEQYF. The CDR3 DNA follows: TGTGCCAGCAGTCCATCGGCTCTAGCCCCCTACGAGCAGTACTTC. The chain links TRBV27 to TRBJ2-7; the D gene is possibly TRBD2 (5 bases). Germline V lookup: CDR1 MNHEY, CDR2 SMNVEV (reference sequence). The CDR3 length is 15 residues. Between the trimmed V and J ends, which lost 5 bases and 2 bases, there was a span of 16 bases.

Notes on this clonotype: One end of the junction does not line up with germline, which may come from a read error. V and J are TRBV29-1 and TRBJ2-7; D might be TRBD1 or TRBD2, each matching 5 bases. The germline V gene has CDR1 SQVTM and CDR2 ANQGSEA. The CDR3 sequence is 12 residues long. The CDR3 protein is CSVVSGPYEQYF. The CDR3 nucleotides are TGCAGCGTTGTTTCGGGGCCCTATGAGCAGTACTTC.

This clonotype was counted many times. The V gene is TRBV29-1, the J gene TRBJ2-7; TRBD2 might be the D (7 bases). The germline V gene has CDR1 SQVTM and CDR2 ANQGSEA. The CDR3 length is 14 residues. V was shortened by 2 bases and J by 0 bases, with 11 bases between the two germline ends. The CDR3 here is CSVENGGPSYEQYF. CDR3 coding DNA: TGCAGCGTTGAAAACGGGGGGCCCTCCTACGAGCAGTACTTC.

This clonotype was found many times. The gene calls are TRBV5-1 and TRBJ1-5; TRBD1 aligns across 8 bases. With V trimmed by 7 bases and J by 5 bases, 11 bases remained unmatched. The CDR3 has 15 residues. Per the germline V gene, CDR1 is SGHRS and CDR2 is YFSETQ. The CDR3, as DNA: TGCGCCAGCCGACCCTCGGGACAGGTGGATCAGCCCCAGCATTTT. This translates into CASRPSGQVDQPQHF.

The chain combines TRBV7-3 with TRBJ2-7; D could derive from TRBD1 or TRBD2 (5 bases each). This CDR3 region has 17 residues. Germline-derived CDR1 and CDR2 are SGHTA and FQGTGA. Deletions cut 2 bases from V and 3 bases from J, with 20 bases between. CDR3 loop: CASSLASSGGPIYEQYF. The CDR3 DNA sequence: TGTGCCAGCAGCTTAGCCTCTAGTGGGGGACCGATCTACGAGCAGTACTTC.